These T cell receptor beta chains were read from a single sample in a study of PD-L1 blockade in urothelial cancer. Data came from immunoSEQ multiplex PCR; TCRdb stores just in-frame clones and leaves some out. Of 71,000 or so clones listed, approximately 91% are singletons. The sample was PBMCs, taken around atezolizumab (anti-PD-L1) treatment. These receptors were collected from a man aged 60 to 69 with urothelial cancer. The CDR3 runs from the conserved cysteine through the conserved F or W. Each record gives: J gene, V gene, D gene, clone size, CDR3 protein, CDR3 DNA. D genes are given only for firm matches. Not every row has a clone size; where given, it reads once, few, many or a size class.

>TRBJ1-6|TRBV18|.|.
CASSPVESYNSPLHF
TGTGCCAGCTCACCCGTGGAGTCCTATAATTCACCCCTCCACTTT
>TRBJ2-3|TRBV5-1|TRBD1|.
CASSETGYSTDTQYF
TGCGCCAGCAGCGAGACAGGGTATAGCACAGATACGCAGTATTTT
>TRBJ1-2|TRBV27|TRBD1|few
CASSRTGNYGYTF
TGTGCCAGCAGTAGGACAGGAAACTATGGCTACACCTTC
>TRBJ2-7|TRBV19|TRBD2|.
CASLAESGEQYF
TGTGCCAGTCTAGCGGAATCCGGCGAGCAGTACTTC
>TRBJ2-5|TRBV29-1|.|once
CSVVVWAQETQYF
TGCAGCGTTGTTGTCTGGGCACAAGAGACCCAGTACTTC
>TRBJ2-7|TRBV7-2|TRBD1|few
CASSLATGNTYEQYF
TGTGCCAGCAGCTTAGCGACAGGGAACACCTACGAGCAGTACTTC
>TRBJ1-4|TRBV5-4|TRBD1|.
CASSSLTGGVGEKLFF
TGTGCCAGCAGCTCGTTAACAGGGGGCGTGGGTGAAAAACTGTTTTTT
>TRBJ2-7|TRBV9|TRBD2|.
CASSVTGTSSYEQYF
TGTGCCAGCAGCGTCACAGGGACTAGCTCCTACGAGCAGTACTTC
>TRBJ1-5|TRBV19|TRBD1|.
CASSPGDRVGGNQPQHF
TGTGCCAGTAGTCCAGGGGACAGGGTTGGAGGCAATCAGCCCCAGCATTTT
>TRBJ1-5|TRBV7-9|TRBD1|.
CASSRTGDNNQPQHF
TGTGCCAGCAGCCGGACAGGGGATAACAATCAGCCCCAGCATTTT
>TRBJ2-5|TRBV5-1|TRBD2|.
CASSLGLASGQETQYF
TGCGCCAGCAGCTTGGGACTGGCTAGCGGTCAAGAGACCCAGTACTTC
>TRBJ1-2|TRBV6-5|.|.
CASSYPGNYGYTF
TGTGCCAGCAGTTACCCCGGGAACTATGGCTACACCTTC
>TRBJ2-5|TRBV19|.|.
CASSSTGYQETQYF
TGTGCCAGTAGTAGTACAGGGTACCAAGAGACCCAGTACTTC
>TRBJ2-1|TRBV14|.|.
CASSLLSNDRYNEQFF
TGTGCCAGCAGCCTACTCTCTAACGATCGCTACAATGAGCAGTTCTTC
>TRBJ2-2|TRBV6-1|.|.
CASSEKGDGDHRRELFF
TGTGCCAGCAGTGAAAAGGGGGACGGAGACCACCGGAGGGAGCTGTTTTTT
>TRBJ2-1|TRBV5-1|.|.
CASSLDQGTYNEQFF
TGCGCCAGCAGCTTGGATCAGGGAACCTACAATGAGCAGTTCTTC
>TRBJ1-2|TRBV7-9|TRBD1|.
CASSSQGDGYTF
TGTGCCAGCAGCTCGCAGGGGGACGGCTACACCTTC
>TRBJ1-2|TRBV5-6|.|.
CASSRRRTGGYTF
TGTGCCAGCAGCCGTAGAAGGACTGGAGGCTACACCTTC
>TRBJ2-6|TRBV7-9|.|.
CASSPRNGEANVLTF
TGTGCCAGCAGCCCAAGAAACGGTGAGGCCAACGTCCTGACTTTC
>TRBJ1-1|TRBV28|TRBD1|.
CASGQGNTEAFF
TGTGCCAGCGGACAGGGGAACACTGAAGCTTTCTTT
>TRBJ2-1|TRBV10-2|.|.
CASGLARNEQFF
TGCGCCAGCGGTCTAGCGAGGAATGAGCAGTTCTTC
>TRBJ2-4|TRBV9|TRBD1|.
CASSVATDRGNIQYF
TGTGCCAGCAGCGTAGCGACGGACAGGGGGAACATTCAGTACTTC
>TRBJ1-5|TRBV4-1|.|.
CASSQFGGSNQPQHF
TGCGCCAGCAGCCAGTTCGGGGGGAGCAATCAGCCCCAGCATTTT
>TRBJ2-5|TRBV6-1|.|.
CASSGGGSQETQYF
TGTGCCAGCTCGGGGGGCGGGTCCCAAGAGACCCAGTACTTC
>TRBJ2-2|TRBV7-9|.|.
CASSFSQGFVGELFF
TGTGCCAGCAGCTTTTCTCAGGGGTTCGTCGGGGAGCTGTTTTTT
>TRBJ2-2|TRBV7-9|.|.
CASSLNRGVTGELFF
TGTGCCAGCAGTTTGAATCGGGGAGTCACCGGGGAGCTGTTTTTT
>TRBJ1-3|TRBV7-3|.|.
CASSSPGQGNTIYF
TGTGCCAGCAGCTCGCCCGGACAGGGAAACACCATATATTTT
>TRBJ2-7|TRBV7-2|TRBD2|once
CASSLVGNLMAGGEQYF
TGTGCCAGCAGCTTAGTAGGGAATCTCATGGCGGGAGGCGAGCAGTACTTC
>TRBJ1-3|TRBV4-3|.|.
CASSQGSGSDTIYF
TGCGCCAGCAGCCAGGGGTCAGGGTCGGACACCATATATTTT
>TRBJ1-3|TRBV18|TRBD1|once
CASSQTGTDGNTIYF
TGTGCCAGCTCACAAACCGGGACAGATGGAAACACCATATATTTT
>TRBJ2-1|TRBV12-5|TRBD2|.
CASALGFAGGGLFSREQFF
TGTGCTAGTGCCCTGGGTTTTGCGGGAGGCGGCCTTTTCTCAAGAGAGCAGTTCTTC
>TRBJ2-7|TRBV10-3|TRBD2|.
CAISESGLAGAYEQYF
TGTGCCATCAGTGAGTCGGGGCTAGCGGGAGCCTACGAGCAGTACTTC
>TRBJ2-7|TRBV5-1|TRBD1|.
CASSLGTGLSYEQYF
TGCGCCAGCAGCTTGGGGACAGGGTTATCCTACGAGCAGTACTTC
>TRBJ2-7|TRBV28|TRBD1|.
CASSFMDRGPDF
TGTGCCAGCAGTTTTATGGACAGGGGGCCTGACTTC
>TRBJ2-1|TRBV4-3|TRBD2|.
CASSPSSGINNEQFF
TGCGCCAGCAGCCCCTCTAGCGGGATAAACAATGAGCAGTTCTTC
>TRBJ1-5|TRBV18|TRBD1|.
CASSPGQGRQPQHF
TGTGCCAGCTCACCAGGACAGGGCCGTCAGCCCCAGCATTTT
>TRBJ1-3|TRBV5-1|TRBD1|once
CASRYSGQGGAGNTIYF
TGCGCCAGCAGATACTCCGGACAGGGAGGTGCTGGAAACACCATATATTTT
>TRBJ2-7|TRBV27|TRBD1|few
CASSPRPGWTGSSYEQYF
TGTGCCAGCAGTCCAAGACCCGGATGGACAGGGAGCTCCTACGAGCAGTACTTC
>TRBJ2-3|TRBV18|TRBD1|.
CASSPPYGRPGQGLTDTQYF
TGTGCCAGCTCACCACCTTACGGTCGGCCGGGACAGGGACTTACAGATACGCAGTATTTT
>TRBJ2-7|TRBV7-2|.|.
CASSTGTIIYEQYF
TGTGCCAGCAGCACCGGGACAATTATCTACGAGCAGTACTTC
>TRBJ2-7|TRBV28|.|few
CASSLVWTKHYEQYF
TGTGCCAGCAGTTTAGTGTGGACTAAACACTACGAGCAGTACTTC
>TRBJ2-3|TRBV7-3|TRBD2|.
CASSRGTSGDLGPDTQYF
TGTGCCAGCAGCCGAGGGACTAGCGGGGACCTAGGCCCAGATACGCAGTATTTT
>TRBJ2-2|TRBV9|.|.
CASSAGDTGELFF
TGTGCCAGCAGCGCCGGAGACACCGGGGAGCTGTTTTTT
>TRBJ2-5|TRBV19|.|.
CASSISSGRETQYF
TGTGCCAGTAGTATTTCAAGCGGAAGAGAGACCCAGTACTTC
>TRBJ1-2|TRBV7-2|.|.
CASSLVGGLANYGYTF
TGTGCCAGCAGCTTAGTCGGGGGGCTAGCTAACTATGGCTACACCTTC
>TRBJ1-4|TRBV9|.|.
CASSVARGNNEKLFF
TGTGCCAGCAGCGTAGCTCGGGGTAATAATGAAAAACTGTTTTTT
>TRBJ1-5|TRBV5-1|.|.
CASSPRGDGPQHF
TGCGCCAGCAGTCCACGGGGGGATGGGCCCCAGCATTTT
>TRBJ2-7|TRBV18|TRBD2|.
CASSPPGLADYEQYF
TGTGCCAGCTCACCACCGGGACTAGCGGACTACGAGCAGTACTTC
>TRBJ1-4|TRBV7-9|TRBD1|.
CASSSGTGHEKLFF
TGTGCCAGCAGCTCCGGGACAGGGCATGAAAAACTGTTTTTT
>TRBJ2-3|TRBV7-9|.|.
CASSLVGLAGTDTQYF
TGTGCCAGCAGCTTAGTTGGCCTAGCAGGCACAGATACGCAGTATTTT
>TRBJ2-1|TRBV7-9|TRBD2|.
CASSPGLAGGKGYNEQFF
TGTGCCAGCAGCCCGGGACTAGCGGGAGGAAAGGGGTACAATGAGCAGTTCTTC
>TRBJ1-2|TRBV5-1|.|.
CASSSDSYGYTF
TGCGCCAGCAGCTCGGACAGCTATGGCTACACCTTC
>TRBJ2-6|TRBV19|.|.
CASMGGAASGANVLTF
TGTGCCAGTATGGGGGGAGCGGCTTCTGGGGCCAACGTCCTGACTTTC
>TRBJ2-1|TRBV7-9|.|.
CASSFDNEQFF
TGTGCCAGCAGCTTCGACAATGAGCAGTTCTTC
>TRBJ2-3|TRBV27|TRBD2|.
CASSSRTSLTDTQYF
TGTGCCAGCAGTTCCCGGACTAGCCTCACAGATACGCAGTATTTT
>TRBJ1-3|TRBV4-2|.|.
CASSQDSQGNTIYF
TGTGCCAGCAGCCAAGATAGCCAGGGAAACACCATATATTTT
>TRBJ2-2|TRBV19|TRBD1|few
CASRPLWTGYDTGELFF
TGTGCCAGTAGGCCCCTTTGGACAGGGTACGACACCGGGGAGCTGTTTTTT